Listed below are T cell receptor beta chains from one sample, sequenced in a study of OX40 agonist ivuxolimab in advanced cancers. Clones were read by immunoSEQ multiplex PCR, and TCRdb kept only the in-frame ones, dropping some. The sample contains tens of thousands of clones, under 95% of which appear only once. The sequencing used CD4+ or CD8+ T cells sorted from blood, collected in a trial of the OX40 agonist ivuxolimab. All receptors derive from an adult with an advanced solid tumor such as melanoma, head and neck, liver or kidney cancer. CDR3s include the opening cysteine and the closing phenylalanine or tryptophan. A D gene is named only where the DNA matches it firmly. A row's size may be missing; if present it is once, few, many or a size class.

clone_size: -; j_call: TRBJ1-5; d_call: -; v_call: TRBV28; cdr3_nt: TGTGCCAGCAGTTCCCCGGACAGCAATCAGCCCCAGCATTTT; cdr3_aa: CASSSPDSNQPQHF
clone_size: -; j_call: TRBJ1-2; d_call: -; v_call: TRBV9; cdr3_nt: TGTGCCAGCAGCGTCAGGGAGGTAGGCAGGGAGTCGAGCTACACCTTC; cdr3_aa: CASSVREVGRESSYTF
clone_size: few; j_call: TRBJ2-7; d_call: -; v_call: TRBV27; cdr3_nt: TGTGCCAGCAGTTTAACAGGGGAGGCCTACGAGCAGTACTTC; cdr3_aa: CASSLTGEAYEQYF
clone_size: -; j_call: TRBJ1-4; d_call: -; v_call: TRBV27; cdr3_nt: TGTGCCAGCAGGTCAGGGCGGAATGAAAAACTGTTTTTT; cdr3_aa: CASRSGRNEKLFF
clone_size: -; j_call: TRBJ1-4; d_call: -; v_call: TRBV7-9; cdr3_nt: TGTGCCAGCAGCCTCGACCATGCAACTAATGAAAAACTGTTTTTT; cdr3_aa: CASSLDHATNEKLFF
clone_size: -; j_call: TRBJ1-1; d_call: TRBD1; v_call: TRBV5-1; cdr3_nt: TGCGCCAGCAGCTCGGCTAATACCGGGACAGGGGGCACTGAAGCTTTCTTT; cdr3_aa: CASSSANTGTGGTEAFF
clone_size: -; j_call: TRBJ2-1; d_call: -; v_call: TRBV27; cdr3_nt: TGTGCCAGCAGTTTGGGTAATGAGCAGTTCTTC; cdr3_aa: CASSLGNEQFF
clone_size: -; j_call: TRBJ1-1; d_call: TRBD1; v_call: TRBV9; cdr3_nt: TGTGCCAGCAGCGTAGGAACACAGGGGCAGGGCGAAGCTTTCTTT; cdr3_aa: CASSVGTQGQGEAFF
clone_size: -; j_call: TRBJ1-1; d_call: -; v_call: TRBV9; cdr3_nt: TGTGCCAGCAGCAAAACAGGGACTGAAGCTTTCTTT; cdr3_aa: CASSKTGTEAFF
clone_size: -; j_call: TRBJ2-3; d_call: -; v_call: TRBV18; cdr3_nt: TGTGCCAGCTCACCACCCACAGATACGCAGTATTTT; cdr3_aa: CASSPPTDTQYF
clone_size: once; j_call: TRBJ1-5; d_call: -; v_call: TRBV5-1; cdr3_nt: TGCGCCAGCAGCCCTACAGGGAATCAGCCCCAGCATTTT; cdr3_aa: CASSPTGNQPQHF
clone_size: -; j_call: TRBJ1-2; d_call: TRBD1; v_call: TRBV6-5; cdr3_nt: TGTGCCAGCAGTTACTCGACAGGGGGTGGGTATGGCTACACCTTC; cdr3_aa: CASSYSTGGGYGYTF
clone_size: -; j_call: TRBJ2-1; d_call: TRBD2; v_call: TRBV27; cdr3_nt: TGTGCCAGCAGGTGGAGTAGCGGGGGGGATGAGCAGTTCTTC; cdr3_aa: CASRWSSGGDEQFF
clone_size: -; j_call: TRBJ2-5; d_call: -; v_call: TRBV20-1; cdr3_nt: TGCAGTGCGAGGACCCAGTACTTC; cdr3_aa: CSARTQYF
clone_size: -; j_call: TRBJ1-2; d_call: -; v_call: TRBV19; cdr3_nt: TGTGCCAGTAGTATAGAAGTTGAGGTGTATGGCTACACCTTC; cdr3_aa: CASSIEVEVYGYTF
clone_size: -; j_call: TRBJ2-2; d_call: TRBD1; v_call: TRBV11-2; cdr3_nt: TGTGCCAGCAGCTTAAGGGTCATAGGGGGCGAGATCGGGGAGCTGTTTTTT; cdr3_aa: CASSLRVIGGEIGELFF
clone_size: once; j_call: TRBJ2-3; d_call: -; v_call: TRBV9; cdr3_nt: TGTGCCAGCAGCGTATTCTCAGGGGTTGGGACAGATACGCAGTATTTT; cdr3_aa: CASSVFSGVGTDTQYF
clone_size: -; j_call: TRBJ2-3; d_call: TRBD2; v_call: TRBV28; cdr3_nt: TGTGCCAGCAGCCTAACACTAGCGGGGGTAACTGATACGCAGTATTTT; cdr3_aa: CASSLTLAGVTDTQYF
clone_size: -; j_call: TRBJ2-5; d_call: -; v_call: TRBV27; cdr3_nt: TGTGCCAGCAGTTTATCGCGCCAGGGAACCCAGTACTTC; cdr3_aa: CASSLSRQGTQYF
clone_size: -; j_call: TRBJ2-5; d_call: -; v_call: TRBV27; cdr3_nt: TGTGCCAGCAGGAGCGGAGAGACCCAGTACTTC; cdr3_aa: CASRSGETQYF
clone_size: once; j_call: TRBJ2-2; d_call: TRBD2; v_call: TRBV7-7; cdr3_nt: TGTGCCAGCAGCCCAACTAGCGGGATTTCCGGGGAGCTGTTTTTT; cdr3_aa: CASSPTSGISGELFF
clone_size: -; j_call: TRBJ1-4; d_call: -; v_call: TRBV13; cdr3_nt: TGTGCCAGCAGCTTAAGGTCGCGAGGTAATGAAAAACTGTTTTTT; cdr3_aa: CASSLRSRGNEKLFF
clone_size: -; j_call: TRBJ1-1; d_call: -; v_call: TRBV6-5; cdr3_nt: TGTGCCAGCAGTTACTCGATGGGGGGGCGGGTAACTGAAGCTTTCTTT; cdr3_aa: CASSYSMGGRVTEAFF
clone_size: few; j_call: TRBJ1-1; d_call: -; v_call: TRBV6-6; cdr3_nt: TGTGCCAGCAGCCCCGGGACAGAAGCTTTCTTT; cdr3_aa: CASSPGTEAFF
clone_size: -; j_call: TRBJ1-6; d_call: TRBD1; v_call: TRBV10-3; cdr3_nt: TGCGCCATCAGCGACAGGGATCCCAGCTCCTATAATTCACCCCTCCACTTT; cdr3_aa: CAISDRDPSSYNSPLHF
clone_size: few; j_call: TRBJ1-2; d_call: TRBD1; v_call: TRBV28; cdr3_nt: TGTGCCAGCAGTTTCCACCGACAGGGCCCCGACACCTTC; cdr3_aa: CASSFHRQGPDTF
clone_size: -; j_call: TRBJ2-5; d_call: TRBD2; v_call: TRBV18; cdr3_nt: TGTGCCAGCCCACCTCTAGCGGACGGAGAGACCCAGTACTTC; cdr3_aa: CASPPLADGETQYF
clone_size: -; j_call: TRBJ1-2; d_call: -; v_call: TRBV29-1; cdr3_nt: TGCAGCGTTGAAAGGGTCGGGACTTATGGCTACACCTTC; cdr3_aa: CSVERVGTYGYTF
clone_size: -; j_call: TRBJ2-7; d_call: TRBD1; v_call: TRBV25-1; cdr3_nt: TGTGCCAGCAGTGACCCGGACAGGGAAGTCTACGAGCAGTACTTC; cdr3_aa: CASSDPDREVYEQYF
clone_size: few; j_call: TRBJ2-7; d_call: TRBD1; v_call: TRBV5-1; cdr3_nt: TGCGCCAGCACCCGATCGGGACAGGGGAGCGGAGGCGAGCAGTACTTC; cdr3_aa: CASTRSGQGSGGEQYF
clone_size: once; j_call: TRBJ2-6; d_call: -; v_call: TRBV19; cdr3_nt: TGTGCCAGTAGTATTAGTTCTGGGGCCAACGTCCTGACTTTC; cdr3_aa: CASSISSGANVLTF
clone_size: once; j_call: TRBJ1-1; d_call: TRBD1; v_call: TRBV5-1; cdr3_nt: TGCGCCAGCAGCACCACAGGGGGCGGGTTCACTGAAGCTTTCTTT; cdr3_aa: CASSTTGGGFTEAFF
clone_size: once; j_call: TRBJ1-3; d_call: -; v_call: TRBV13; cdr3_nt: TGTGCCAGCAGCTTAGAGATGAGCTCTGGAAACACCATATATTTT; cdr3_aa: CASSLEMSSGNTIYF
clone_size: -; j_call: TRBJ2-5; d_call: -; v_call: TRBV4-1; cdr3_nt: TGCGCCAGCAGCCAAGCTGGGACCCCAAAAGAGACCCAGTACTTC; cdr3_aa: CASSQAGTPKETQYF
clone_size: -; j_call: TRBJ1-1; d_call: -; v_call: TRBV19; cdr3_nt: TGTGCCAGTATGGGTCATCTGACTGAAGCTTTCTTT; cdr3_aa: CASMGHLTEAFF
clone_size: -; j_call: TRBJ2-2; d_call: -; v_call: TRBV7-3; cdr3_nt: TGTGCCAGCAGCTTCCAACCGCGCGGCGGGGAGCTGTTTTTT; cdr3_aa: CASSFQPRGGELFF
clone_size: -; j_call: TRBJ2-1; d_call: TRBD2; v_call: TRBV6-5; cdr3_nt: TGTGCCAGCAGTTACTCTAGCGGGAGGTACAATGAGCAGTTCTTC; cdr3_aa: CASSYSSGRYNEQFF
clone_size: -; j_call: TRBJ1-1; d_call: -; v_call: TRBV6-9; cdr3_nt: TGTGCCAGCAGTTACGATCAGGGAATCCCCACTGAAGCTTTCTTT; cdr3_aa: CASSYDQGIPTEAFF
clone_size: few; j_call: TRBJ1-2; d_call: -; v_call: TRBV23-1; cdr3_nt: TGCGCCAGCCCCCCGAGGGATGGCTACACCTTC; cdr3_aa: CASPPRDGYTF
clone_size: -; j_call: TRBJ2-3; d_call: -; v_call: TRBV15; cdr3_nt: TGTGCCACCAGCAACGACCCCCGGGGCACAGATACGCAGTATTTT; cdr3_aa: CATSNDPRGTDTQYF
clone_size: few; j_call: TRBJ2-5; d_call: TRBD2; v_call: TRBV7-2; cdr3_nt: TGTGCCAGCAGCCTATGGACTAGCGGGGGGCAAGAGACCCAGTACTTC; cdr3_aa: CASSLWTSGGQETQYF
clone_size: -; j_call: TRBJ1-2; d_call: -; v_call: TRBV11-2; cdr3_nt: TGTGCCAGCAGCTTAGACTTAGACTATGGCTACACCTTC; cdr3_aa: CASSLDLDYGYTF
clone_size: -; j_call: TRBJ2-3; d_call: -; v_call: TRBV27; cdr3_nt: TGTGCCAGCAGTTTCGGCCTTACAGATACGCAGTATTTT; cdr3_aa: CASSFGLTDTQYF
clone_size: -; j_call: TRBJ1-1; d_call: -; v_call: TRBV5-6; cdr3_nt: TGTGCCAGCAGGGGTTTTAACACTGAAGCTTTCTTT; cdr3_aa: CASRGFNTEAFF
clone_size: few; j_call: TRBJ1-5; d_call: -; v_call: TRBV18; cdr3_nt: TGTGCCAGCTCACCATACACCGGGTCGGGCCAGCCCCAGCATTTT; cdr3_aa: CASSPYTGSGQPQHF
clone_size: -; j_call: TRBJ2-7; d_call: -; v_call: TRBV27; cdr3_nt: TGTGCCAGCAGTCCTAGCGTGACATTGGACGAGCAGTACTTC; cdr3_aa: CASSPSVTLDEQYF
clone_size: -; j_call: TRBJ2-1; d_call: -; v_call: TRBV7-3; cdr3_nt: TGTGCCAGCAGCTTAAGTTGGGGCTGGGAGCAGTTCTTC; cdr3_aa: CASSLSWGWEQFF
clone_size: -; j_call: TRBJ2-7; d_call: TRBD1; v_call: TRBV7-2; cdr3_nt: TGTGCCAGCAGCCCCCGGACAGGGGACTACGAGCAGTACTTC; cdr3_aa: CASSPRTGDYEQYF
clone_size: many; j_call: TRBJ2-5; d_call: -; v_call: TRBV20-1; cdr3_nt: TGCAGTGCTAGATCCCAAGAGACCCAGTACTTC; cdr3_aa: CSARSQETQYF